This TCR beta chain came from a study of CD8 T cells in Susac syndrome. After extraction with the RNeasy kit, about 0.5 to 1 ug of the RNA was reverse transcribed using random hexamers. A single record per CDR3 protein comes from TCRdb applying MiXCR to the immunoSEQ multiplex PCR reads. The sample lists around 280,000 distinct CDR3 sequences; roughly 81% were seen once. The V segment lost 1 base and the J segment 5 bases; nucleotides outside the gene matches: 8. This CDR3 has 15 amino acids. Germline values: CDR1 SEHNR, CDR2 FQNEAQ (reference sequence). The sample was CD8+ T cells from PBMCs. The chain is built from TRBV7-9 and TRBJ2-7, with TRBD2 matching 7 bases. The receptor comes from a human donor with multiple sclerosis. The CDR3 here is CASSLVRRERDEQYF. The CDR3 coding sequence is TGTGCCAGCAGCTTAGTCCGGCGGGAGAGGGACGAGCAGTACTTC.